This T cell receptor (beta chain) was identified during a study of cytomegalovirus exposure and HLA in healthy donors. The primer mix had 60 Vbeta and 13 Jbeta primers. TCRdb's copy holds only in-frame clones and misses some; the assay was immunoSEQ multiplex PCR. This repertoire shows about 130,000 clones, 74% found once; its top ten account for roughly 4.5%. General study results and limits: An ancestry cluster, one associated with Asian ancestry, reportedly showed fewer N-insertions than the 666-donor mean in a later analysis. High specificity and sensitivity for cytomegalovirus status were reported for the classifier. Later analysis indicated greater clonal expansion among HLA-associated TCR beta chains than among equally common other chains.

Concerning this clone: The antigen remains unidentified.

The trim removed 1 base at V and 8 bases at J, leaving 2 bases unmatched. CDR3 length equals 13 residues. Per the germline V gene, CDR1 is LGHNA and CDR2 is YNFKEQ. The sequenced sample was PBMCs. This TCR was sampled from a man younger than 35 in good health and CMV-seropositive. This sequence joins TRBV4-2 and TRBJ1-1; 9 positions match TRBD1. CDR3 region: CASSQGGTGEAFF. CDR3 DNA: TGTGCCAGCAGCCAAGGAGGGACAGGGGAAGCTTTCTTT.